These T cell receptor beta chains were read from a single sample in a study of cytomegalovirus exposure and HLA in healthy donors. Clones were read by immunoSEQ multiplex PCR, and TCRdb kept only the in-frame ones, dropping some. The table has about 62,000 clones, about 77% seen once; the top ten hold roughly 5.3%. Source material: PBMCs. The source is a woman aged 25-40 years in good health and CMV-seronegative. Each CDR3 is given with its conserved first and last residue. The D gene is left open where the match is weak. For some rows the clone size is stated as once, few or many, or as a class when expanded; others skip it.

j_call clone_size d_call v_call cdr3_nt cdr3_aa
TRBJ2-4 . TRBD2 TRBV7-2 TGTGCCAGCAGCGTTAGCGGGACTAAAATAAACATTCAGTACTTC CASSVSGTKINIQYF
TRBJ2-1 . TRBD2 TRBV30 TGTGCCTGGAGATCACTAGCGGGAGCTGAAGGTGAGCAGTTCTTC CAWRSLAGAEGEQFF
TRBJ1-5 . TRBD1 TRBV7-9 TGTTCCAGCAGCTTCGGGACAGTCTATAGCAATCAGCCCCAGCATTTT CSSSFGTVYSNQPQHF
TRBJ2-1 . TRBD2 TRBV28 TGTGCCGGGGGGGGACCCTCCTACAATGAGCAGTTCTTC CAGGGPSYNEQFF
TRBJ2-2 . . TRBV15 TGTGCCACCAGCAGAGGGGGCAGGAGGGCCCTCATGAACACCGGGGAGCTGTTTTTT CATSRGGRRALMNTGELFF
TRBJ2-1 . . TRBV5-6 TGTGCCAGCAGCTTATGGGCTATCCTCTCCTACAATGAGCAGTTCTTC CASSLWAILSYNEQFF
TRBJ2-3 . TRBD2 TRBV9 TGTGCCAGCAGCGTAGGACTAGCGGGAGGATCTAGCACAGATACGCAGTATTTT CASSVGLAGGSSTDTQYF
TRBJ2-7 once . TRBV9 TGTGCCAGCAGCCCCCAGGACTGGGGCTACGAGCAGTACTTC CASSPQDWGYEQYF
TRBJ1-5 . . TRBV27 TGTGCCAGCAGTTTATCTGGGTTCGGGGGTAGCAATCAGCCCCAGCATTTT CASSLSGFGGSNQPQHF
TRBJ1-1 . . TRBV20-1 TGCAGTGCTAGAGGGGCCGCTGAAGCTTTCTTT CSARGAAEAFF
TRBJ1-1 . TRBD1 TRBV6-6 TGTGCCAGCAGTTACTCGGGGACAGACATGAACACTGAAGCTTTCTTT CASSYSGTDMNTEAFF
TRBJ2-3 . . TRBV5-5 TGTGCCAGCAGCCCCCCTTCCGGAGATACGCAGTATTTT CASSPPSGDTQYF
TRBJ2-7 few TRBD1 TRBV28 TGTGCCAGCATACCTCAGGGGGCCTACGAGCAGTACTTC CASIPQGAYEQYF
TRBJ2-1 once TRBD2 TRBV18 TGTGCCAGCTCACCGGCCTCCGGGAGGATCTCCTACAATGAGCAGTTCTTC CASSPASGRISYNEQFF
TRBJ1-2 . TRBD1 TRBV9 TGTGCCAGCAGCCGACAGGGATTTGACTATGGCTACACCTTC CASSRQGFDYGYTF
TRBJ1-1 few . TRBV7-2 TGTGCCAGCAGCTTAGATGTCGGGATACCTGAAGCTTTCTTT CASSLDVGIPEAFF
TRBJ2-3 . . TRBV20-1 TGCAGTGCAAGAGCGGCAGATACGCAGTATTTT CSARAADTQYF
TRBJ2-5 . TRBD2 TRBV18 TGTGCCAGCTCACTCGTTACCCAGGGATTCGGACTAGCGGGACAAGAGACCCAGTACTTC CASSLVTQGFGLAGQETQYF
TRBJ2-3 . TRBD2 TRBV2 TGTGCCAGCAAAGGGAGGGGCAGCACAGATACGCAGTATTTT CASKGRGSTDTQYF
TRBJ2-3 few TRBD2 TRBV19 TGTGCCAGTAGAGGATTAGCGGGGGACACAGATACGCAGTATTTT CASRGLAGDTDTQYF
TRBJ2-5 . TRBD1 TRBV15 TGTGCCACCAGCGGGGACAGGGGGGAGACCCAGTACTTC CATSGDRGETQYF
TRBJ1-1 . TRBD1 TRBV16 TGTGCCAGCAGCCAAAGATGGGACAGGGGCACTGAAGCTTTCTTT CASSQRWDRGTEAFF
TRBJ2-1 . TRBD2 TRBV9 TGTGCCAGCAGCGCCCTACTAGCGGGACAGAATGAGCAGTTCTTC CASSALLAGQNEQFF
TRBJ2-1 . TRBD2 TRBV28 TGTGCCAGCGACAAACCGTTTGTTAGCGGGAGGGCCGGGAATGAGCAGTTCTTC CASDKPFVSGRAGNEQFF
TRBJ2-3 . TRBD1 TRBV27 TGTGCCGGCAGAAACAGGGGCACCACAGATACGCAGTATTTT CAGRNRGTTDTQYF
TRBJ2-7 . TRBD2 TRBV19 TGTGCCAGTAGTTCATTGGCGCTAGCGGGAGGCGAGCAGTACTTC CASSSLALAGGEQYF
TRBJ2-1 . TRBD1 TRBV7-9 TGTGCCAGCAGCTTAGCGCTGATGGAGGGACAGGAAACCTACAATGAGCAGTTCTTC CASSLALMEGQETYNEQFF
TRBJ2-2 few . TRBV18 TGTGCCAGCTCACCGGGACTCACGAACACCGGGGAGCTGTTTTTT CASSPGLTNTGELFF
TRBJ2-1 once TRBD2 TRBV29-1 TGCAGCGGGGGGGGACTAGCGGGAGGGCCGGAGTTCTTC CSGGGLAGGPEFF
TRBJ1-5 once . TRBV19 TGTGCCAGTAAAATAGGAGGGAACGGTAATCAGCCCCAGCATTTT CASKIGGNGNQPQHF
TRBJ1-1 . TRBD1 TRBV11-3 TGTGCCAGCAGCTGGGACAGCGGCACTGAAGCTTTCTTT CASSWDSGTEAFF
TRBJ2-7 . TRBD2 TRBV6-1 TGTGCCAGCACCCCCTCGGGAGGGTTCTACGAGCAGTACTTC CASTPSGGFYEQYF
TRBJ1-5 once . TRBV19 TGTGCCAGTGCCGGACACCCTAGCAATCAGCCCCAGCATTTT CASAGHPSNQPQHF
TRBJ1-2 . . TRBV6-1 TGTGCCAGCAGAGACCAAGACAGGTACACGAATGGCTACACCTTC CASRDQDRYTNGYTF
TRBJ2-5 . TRBD2 TRBV19 TGTGCCAGTAGTATTGGCCTAGCGGGAGTGGGGGAGACCCAGTACTTC CASSIGLAGVGETQYF
TRBJ1-5 . . TRBV19 TGTGCCAGTAGTCCGGTCAGGGGCGGCAATCAGCCCCAGCATTTT CASSPVRGGNQPQHF
TRBJ1-3 once . TRBV27 TGTGCCAGCCAGGGAAGGGGAAACACCATATATTTT CASQGRGNTIYF
TRBJ1-1 . . TRBV5-1 TGCGCCAGCAGCTTGGCCCGGGGGGAGGGGAACACTGAAGCTTTCTTT CASSLARGEGNTEAFF
TRBJ1-2 . TRBD1 TRBV19 TGTGCCAGTAGTAGGGACAGGTCGATCTATGGCTACACCTTC CASSRDRSIYGYTF
TRBJ2-1 . TRBD2 TRBV5-1 TGCGCCAGCAGCTTGTTCAGCGGGAGATTTAATGAGCAGTTCTTC CASSLFSGRFNEQFF
TRBJ2-2 . TRBD2 TRBV5-1 TGCGCCAGCAGACGAATAGCGGGAGAGAATGGGGAGCTGTTTTTT CASRRIAGENGELFF
TRBJ2-1 . TRBD1 TRBV29-1 TGCAGCGTTGAGACAGGGTACAATGAGCAGTTCTTC CSVETGYNEQFF
TRBJ2-1 once . TRBV10-3 TGTGCCATCAGTGAGTCTAGCGTTCCGTTATACAATGAGCAGTTCTTC CAISESSVPLYNEQFF
TRBJ2-7 . TRBD2 TRBV13 TGTGCCAGCAACCTAGCGGGGTTCGAGCAGTACTTC CASNLAGFEQYF
TRBJ2-5 . . TRBV6-5 TGTGCCAGCAGTTACTCGAGTCTGCAAGAGACCCAGTACTTC CASSYSSLQETQYF
TRBJ1-6 few . TRBV30 TGTGCCTGGAGTGTTGGAGGAGCGAACTATAATTCACCCCTCCACTTT CAWSVGGANYNSPLHF
TRBJ2-7 . . TRBV4-1 TGCGCCAGCAGCCAAGTTGGACAGTCAGCCTACGAGCAGTACTTC CASSQVGQSAYEQYF